The source of this T cell receptor beta chain is a study of identical twins. Regarding the study as a whole: Cross-sectional statistics underpinned the conclusions; the same donors were not followed. An excess of low generation probability was shown by twin-shared out-of-frame alpha sequences. For cord blood, abundant beta clonotypes had fewer insertions, unlike memory repertoires, which showed none.

Germline V CDR1 and CDR2: MNHEY, SMNVEV (reference sequence). The CDR3 has 16 amino acids. Deletions cut 4 bases from V and 3 bases from J, with 15 bases between. Unique molecular identifiers were present on the cDNA, which also gained a universal primer site by template switching. TCRdb independently ran MiXCR on the 5' RACE reads; one entry per CDR3 protein. Among about 210,000 distinct CDR3 sequences, approximately 9% were seen once, and the ten largest hold 5% to 6.5%. As for this clonotype: Its antigen remains unknown.

The sequenced sample was memory (CD45RO+) T cells sorted from blood. This rearrangement joins TRBV27 to TRBJ2-2; either TRBD1 or TRBD2 may supply D (5 bases each). The origin of this receptor is a woman aged 18-29 years in good health. In nucleotides, the CDR3 is TGTGCCAGCAGTTCCACCGGGACGGCCTACACCGGGGAGCTGTTTTTT. It is translated as CASSSTGTAYTGELFF.